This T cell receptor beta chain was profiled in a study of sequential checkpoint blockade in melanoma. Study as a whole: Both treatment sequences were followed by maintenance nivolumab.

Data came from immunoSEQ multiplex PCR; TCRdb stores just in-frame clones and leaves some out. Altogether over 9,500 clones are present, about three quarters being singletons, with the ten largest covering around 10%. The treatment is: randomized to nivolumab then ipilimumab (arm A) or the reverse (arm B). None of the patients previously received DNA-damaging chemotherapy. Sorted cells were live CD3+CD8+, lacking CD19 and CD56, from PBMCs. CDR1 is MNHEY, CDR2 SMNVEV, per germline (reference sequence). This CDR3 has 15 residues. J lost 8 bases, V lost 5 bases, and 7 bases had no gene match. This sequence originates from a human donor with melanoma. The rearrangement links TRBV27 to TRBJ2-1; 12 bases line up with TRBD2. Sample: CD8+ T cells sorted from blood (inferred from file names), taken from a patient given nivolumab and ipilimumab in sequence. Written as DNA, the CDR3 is TGTGCCAGCAGTGAACTAGCGGGAGGAGGTGATGAGCAGTTCTTC. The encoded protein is CASSELAGGGDEQFF.